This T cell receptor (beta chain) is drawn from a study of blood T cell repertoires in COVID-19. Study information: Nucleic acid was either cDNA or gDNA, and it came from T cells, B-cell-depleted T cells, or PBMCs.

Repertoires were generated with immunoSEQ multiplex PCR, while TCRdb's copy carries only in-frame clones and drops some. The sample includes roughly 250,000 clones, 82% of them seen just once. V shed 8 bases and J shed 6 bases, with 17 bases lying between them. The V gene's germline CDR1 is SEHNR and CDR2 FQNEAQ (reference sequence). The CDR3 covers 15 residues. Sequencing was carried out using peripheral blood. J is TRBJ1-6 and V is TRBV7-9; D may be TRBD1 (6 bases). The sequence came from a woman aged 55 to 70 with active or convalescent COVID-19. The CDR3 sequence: CASSQGPILNSPLHF. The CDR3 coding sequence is TGTGCCAGCTCTCAGGGGCCAATCCTTAATTCACCCCTCCACTTT. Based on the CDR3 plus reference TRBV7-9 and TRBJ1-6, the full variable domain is DTGVSQNPRHKITKRGQNVTFRCDPISEHNRLYWYRQTLGQGPEFLTYFQNEAQLEKSRLLSDRFSAERPKGSFSTLEIQRTEQGDSAMYLCASSQGPILNSPLHFGNGTRLTVT.